The T cell receptor beta chain under discussion was sequenced for a study of blood T cells in healthy people across ages. Whole-study findings and limits: Older individuals had lower TCR beta diversity per million T cells (the decline was roughly linear). For the donors, CMV status was unknown and possibly confounded expanded clonotype changes. PBMCs went unsorted, and a conclusive naive versus antigen-experienced comparison was therefore prevented.

Donors were healthy Caucasian individuals from Russia aged roughly 6 to 90. A second PCR of 7 to 11 cycles used a sample-barcoded 5' primer and a J-beta primer mix. TCRdb used MiXCR to reprocess the 5' RACE reads, holding one entry per CDR3 protein. This table has 1.5 million to 2 million distinct CDR3 sequences, 28% appearing once. Germline assignment: CDR1 MNHEY and CDR2 SMNVEV (reference sequence). The CDR3 covers 13 residues. The ends were cut back, 6 bases at V and 5 bases at J, with 11 bases in the middle. A few counts support this clonotype. Its matching antigen is unknown. The chain is built from TRBV27 and TRBJ1-5, with D perhaps TRBD1 (5 bases). Sequences were obtained from blood. This receptor was identified in a woman in her 30s in good health. Here the CDR3 reads CASSKTVDQPQHF. The CDR3, as DNA: TGTGCCAGCAGCAAGACAGTAGATCAGCCCCAGCATTTT.